These T cell receptor beta chains were read from a single sample in a study of blood T cells in healthy people across ages. In TCRdb, the 5' RACE reads were re-called with MiXCR into one record per CDR3 protein. Among around 970,000 distinct CDR3 sequences, approximately 50% were seen once, and the ten largest hold about a fifth. Sequencing was carried out using blood. The receptors were sampled from a woman aged 60 to 75 in good health. The CDR3 runs from the conserved cysteine through the conserved F or W. Fields, in order: D gene, J gene, clone size, V gene, CDR3 DNA, CDR3 protein. A D gene is named only where the DNA matches it firmly. The listing skips clone size in some rows; elsewhere it reads once, few, many or a size class.

d_gene: NA
j_gene: TRBJ2-3
abundance: few
v_gene: TRBV29-1
CDR3nt: TGCAGCGTCCGCCGGGACTCCCGCTTGTCAGATACGCAGTATTTT
CDR3aa: CSVRRDSRLSDTQYF

d_gene: TRBD1
j_gene: TRBJ1-4
abundance: NA
v_gene: TRBV5-5
CDR3nt: TGTGCCAGCAGCTTGATTGGGGACAGGAATGAAAAACTGTTTTTT
CDR3aa: CASSLIGDRNEKLFF

d_gene: NA
j_gene: TRBJ1-2
abundance: NA
v_gene: TRBV20-1
CDR3nt: TGCAGTGCTAGACAGGGATTCGGCTACACCTTC
CDR3aa: CSARQGFGYTF

d_gene: NA
j_gene: TRBJ2-1
abundance: many
v_gene: TRBV7-2
CDR3nt: TGTGCCAGCAGCTTGGGGTCCACTACCTATGAGCAGTTCTTC
CDR3aa: CASSLGSTTYEQFF

d_gene: NA
j_gene: TRBJ1-1
abundance: NA
v_gene: TRBV3-1
CDR3nt: TGTGCCAGCAGTCCGCGGGGAAAAGAGGACACTGAAGCTTTCTTT
CDR3aa: CASSPRGKEDTEAFF

d_gene: NA
j_gene: TRBJ2-7
abundance: many
v_gene: TRBV28
CDR3nt: TGTGCCAGCAGCTCCACCCCGCCCGAGCAGTACTTC
CDR3aa: CASSSTPPEQYF

d_gene: TRBD2
j_gene: TRBJ2-7
abundance: NA
v_gene: TRBV27
CDR3nt: TGTGCCAGCACACGGCTAGCGGGAGCCTACGAGCAGTACTTC
CDR3aa: CASTRLAGAYEQYF

d_gene: NA
j_gene: TRBJ2-7
abundance: NA
v_gene: TRBV3-1
CDR3nt: TGTGCCAGCAGCCACGAAACGCTACAGGACTCCTACGAGCAGTACTTC
CDR3aa: CASSHETLQDSYEQYF

d_gene: TRBD2
j_gene: TRBJ2-1
abundance: NA
v_gene: TRBV24-1
CDR3nt: TGTGCCACCAGTGATTTGGGGGCGGGAGTCGGCGGTGAGCAGTTCTTC
CDR3aa: CATSDLGAGVGGEQFF

d_gene: NA
j_gene: TRBJ2-5
abundance: NA
v_gene: TRBV18
CDR3nt: TGTGCCAGCTCAGGAAAAACTACAAAAGAGACCCAGTACTTC
CDR3aa: CASSGKTTKETQYF

d_gene: NA
j_gene: TRBJ2-7
abundance: NA
v_gene: TRBV28
CDR3nt: TGTGCCAGCAGTAAACTCTTGGACAGACTCTATTCCTACGAGCAGTACTTC
CDR3aa: CASSKLLDRLYSYEQYF

d_gene: NA
j_gene: TRBJ2-7
abundance: NA
v_gene: TRBV3-1
CDR3nt: TGTGCCAGCAGCCAAGATCGGGTGGAGGAGCAGTACTTC
CDR3aa: CASSQDRVEEQYF

d_gene: NA
j_gene: TRBJ1-1
abundance: NA
v_gene: TRBV7-9
CDR3nt: TGTGCCAGCAGCTTATTGGTCGCGAACACTGAAGCTTTCTTT
CDR3aa: CASSLLVANTEAFF

d_gene: NA
j_gene: TRBJ2-1
abundance: NA
v_gene: TRBV13
CDR3nt: TGTGCCAGCATTCGGGCCAGCTCCTACAATGAGCAGTTCTTC
CDR3aa: CASIRASSYNEQFF

d_gene: NA
j_gene: TRBJ2-6
abundance: many
v_gene: TRBV7-9
CDR3nt: TGTGCCAGCAGCTTGAGGCTGTCCTCCACCTCTGGGGCCAACGTCCTGACTTTC
CDR3aa: CASSLRLSSTSGANVLTF

d_gene: NA
j_gene: TRBJ2-5
abundance: few
v_gene: TRBV29-1
CDR3nt: TGCAGCGTTGACTCCTCCGCCGGGACACTGCAGACCCAGTACTTC
CDR3aa: CSVDSSAGTLQTQYF

d_gene: NA
j_gene: TRBJ2-5
abundance: NA
v_gene: TRBV6-2/TRBV6-3
CDR3nt: TGTGCCAGCAGTTTCGGGGTGGGTATTGGAGAGACCCAGTACTTC
CDR3aa: CASSFGVGIGETQYF

d_gene: NA
j_gene: TRBJ2-7
abundance: NA
v_gene: TRBV28
CDR3nt: TGTGCCAGCGAAGAGAGTGGGGTCCCCCACGAGCAGTACTTC
CDR3aa: CASEESGVPHEQYF

d_gene: TRBD2
j_gene: TRBJ2-1
abundance: NA
v_gene: TRBV4-1
CDR3nt: TGCGCCAGCAGCCCGGGACTAGTTCCCTACAATGAGCAGTTCTTC
CDR3aa: CASSPGLVPYNEQFF

d_gene: NA
j_gene: TRBJ2-3
abundance: NA
v_gene: TRBV11-2
CDR3nt: TGTGCCAGCAGCTTACTCGGGGGACCGACCACAGATACGCAGTATTTT
CDR3aa: CASSLLGGPTTDTQYF

d_gene: NA
j_gene: TRBJ2-1
abundance: few
v_gene: TRBV29-1
CDR3nt: TGCAGCGTTGCAGGGACGGACAATGAGCAGTTCTTC
CDR3aa: CSVAGTDNEQFF

d_gene: TRBD2
j_gene: TRBJ2-7
abundance: NA
v_gene: TRBV12-3/TRBV12-4
CDR3nt: TGTGCCAGCAGTTTATCTTCTAGCGGATCCGCCTACGAGCAGTACTTC
CDR3aa: CASSLSSSGSAYEQYF

d_gene: NA
j_gene: TRBJ1-2
abundance: NA
v_gene: TRBV14
CDR3nt: TGTGCCAGCAGCCAAGATGGGAGGGACTATGGCTACACCTTC
CDR3aa: CASSQDGRDYGYTF

d_gene: NA
j_gene: TRBJ2-7
abundance: NA
v_gene: TRBV7-2
CDR3nt: TGTGCCAGCAGCGTATACGGGACCTACGAGCAGTACTTC
CDR3aa: CASSVYGTYEQYF

d_gene: TRBD1
j_gene: TRBJ2-3
abundance: NA
v_gene: TRBV5-6
CDR3nt: TGTGCCAGCAGCTGGATTACCGGGACAGGGACAGATACGCAGTATTTT
CDR3aa: CASSWITGTGTDTQYF

d_gene: TRBD1
j_gene: TRBJ2-3
abundance: NA
v_gene: TRBV28
CDR3nt: TGTGCTTTTTCCCCAGGGGGCGGCACAGATACGCAGTATTTT
CDR3aa: CAFSPGGGTDTQYF

d_gene: NA
j_gene: TRBJ1-5
abundance: NA
v_gene: TRBV6-5
CDR3nt: TGTGCCAGCAGAGGGGACGGCCGGAACAATCAGCCCCAGCATTTT
CDR3aa: CASRGDGRNNQPQHF

d_gene: TRBD2
j_gene: TRBJ2-7
abundance: NA
v_gene: TRBV5-6
CDR3nt: TGTGCCAGCAGCCTCCGGACTAGCGGGACAAAGGCCTACGAGCAGTACTTC
CDR3aa: CASSLRTSGTKAYEQYF

d_gene: TRBD2
j_gene: TRBJ2-1
abundance: NA
v_gene: TRBV7-3
CDR3nt: TGTGCCAGCAGCCCGACTAGCGGGGGGGACAATGAGCAGTTCTTC
CDR3aa: CASSPTSGGDNEQFF

d_gene: NA
j_gene: TRBJ1-1
abundance: NA
v_gene: TRBV6-2/TRBV6-3
CDR3nt: TGTGCCAGCAGTTACGAAGGGTTCTCCGCTTATGAAGCTTTCTTT
CDR3aa: CASSYEGFSAYEAFF

d_gene: NA
j_gene: TRBJ1-5
abundance: few
v_gene: TRBV27
CDR3nt: TGTGCCAGCAGTTTATCAGGGGCCAATCAGCCCCAGCATTTT
CDR3aa: CASSLSGANQPQHF

d_gene: TRBD2
j_gene: TRBJ2-7
abundance: NA
v_gene: TRBV20-1
CDR3nt: TGCAGTGCTAGAGATAATCAGCGGGACCACGAGCAGTACTTC
CDR3aa: CSARDNQRDHEQYF

d_gene: TRBD2
j_gene: TRBJ2-1
abundance: NA
v_gene: TRBV9
CDR3nt: TGTGCCAGCAGCGTAGATCCGGGACTAGCGGGAGTAGGTGAGCAGTTCTTC
CDR3aa: CASSVDPGLAGVGEQFF

d_gene: NA
j_gene: TRBJ2-3
abundance: NA
v_gene: TRBV12-3/TRBV12-4
CDR3nt: TGTGCCAGCAGTCGGGGAGGCGGTGCGTATTCTAGCACAGATACGCAGTATTTT
CDR3aa: CASSRGGGAYSSTDTQYF

d_gene: NA
j_gene: TRBJ1-2
abundance: NA
v_gene: TRBV6-1
CDR3nt: TGTGCCAGCAGTGGAGAGACAGGCAGTAACTATGGCTACACCTTC
CDR3aa: CASSGETGSNYGYTF

d_gene: TRBD2
j_gene: TRBJ2-5
abundance: NA
v_gene: TRBV11-2
CDR3nt: TGTGCCAGCAGCTTCGAGCGGGAGTTGAATGAGCAGTACTTC
CDR3aa: CASSFERELNEQYF

d_gene: TRBD2
j_gene: TRBJ2-7
abundance: few
v_gene: TRBV12-3/TRBV12-4
CDR3nt: TGTGCCAGCAGTCCAATAGCGGGTCCGATCTACGAGCAGTACTTC
CDR3aa: CASSPIAGPIYEQYF

d_gene: NA
j_gene: TRBJ2-3
abundance: NA
v_gene: TRBV12-3/TRBV12-4
CDR3nt: TGTGCCAGCAGTTTTTTCCGGACCCTAGGGGATACGCAGTATTTT
CDR3aa: CASSFFRTLGDTQYF

d_gene: TRBD2
j_gene: TRBJ2-1
abundance: once
v_gene: TRBV20-1
CDR3nt: TGCAGTGCTAAAGCGGGAGGGCCAAGGGTAGGAGAGCAGTTCTTC
CDR3aa: CSAKAGGPRVGEQFF

d_gene: NA
j_gene: TRBJ2-2
abundance: many
v_gene: TRBV6-4
CDR3nt: TGTGCCAGCAGTGAATTAGGTAACACCGGGGAGCTGTTTTTT
CDR3aa: CASSELGNTGELFF